A selection of T cell receptor beta chains follows, all from one sample in a study of shared clonotypes between healthy human individuals. Data came from immunoSEQ multiplex PCR; TCRdb stores just in-frame clones and leaves some out. Of about 2.3 million clones detected, about nine tenths appear once; the ten largest clones hold roughly 0.34%. Sequenced material: naive CD4+ T cells from PBMCs. The receptors derive from a man between 18 and 35 years old in good health. Some clones in this sample may be carry-over from other donors' samples. Both conserved end residues are part of each CDR3. The D gene is left open where the match is weak. A row's size may be missing; if present it is once, few, many or a size class.

J,V,D,size,CDR3,DNA
TRBJ2-1,TRBV5-1,NA,NA,CASSLAGDNEQFF,TGCGCCAGCAGCTTGGCCGGGGACAATGAGCAGTTCTTC
TRBJ2-5,TRBV14,NA,NA,CASSQDPTLRGTQYF,TGTGCCAGCAGCCAAGATCCGACCCTGAGGGGGACCCAGTACTTC
TRBJ1-2,TRBV5-1,NA,NA,CASSLAGTSYGYTF,TGCGCCAGCAGCTTGGCCGGGACATCCTATGGCTACACCTTC
TRBJ2-3,TRBV7-3,NA,once,CASSLRGGTRTDTQYF,TGTGCCAGCAGCTTAAGAGGCGGGACCCGCACAGATACGCAGTATTTT
TRBJ2-2,TRBV6-1,NA,once,CAGRGTVWAGELFF,TGTGCCGGGAGAGGGACGGTGTGGGCCGGGGAGCTGTTTTTT
TRBJ2-6,TRBV4-1,NA,NA,CASSQRVVVLESGANVLTF,TGCGCCAGCAGCCAGAGGGTGGTGGTTTTAGAGTCTGGGGCCAACGTCCTGACTTTC
TRBJ1-2,TRBV7-2,NA,few,CASSPSGTFYGYTF,TGTGCCAGCAGCCCCTCCGGGACGTTCTATGGCTACACCTTC
TRBJ1-4,TRBV5-4,NA,NA,CASSRRRATNEKLFF,TGTGCCAGCAGCCGACGGCGAGCAACTAATGAAAAACTGTTTTTT
TRBJ2-7,TRBV5-1,NA,NA,CASSFRAPVAYEQYF,TGCGCCAGCAGCTTCCGGGCCCCAGTCGCCTACGAGCAGTACTTC
TRBJ2-2,TRBV19,NA,NA,CASSITGTNTGELFF,TGTGCCAGTAGTATAACGGGGACGAACACCGGGGAGCTGTTTTTT
TRBJ1-4,TRBV27,TRBD1,NA,CASSLQGVGNEKLFF,TGTGCCAGCAGTTTACAGGGGGTCGGTAATGAAAAACTGTTTTTT
TRBJ2-5,TRBV28,TRBD2,NA,CASRAPGLAEQETQYF,TGTGCCAGCAGAGCACCGGGACTAGCGGAACAAGAGACCCAGTACTTC
TRBJ2-1,TRBV9,TRBD2,once,CASSGLAGGNNEQFF,TGTGCCAGCAGCGGCCTAGCGGGCGGTAACAATGAGCAGTTCTTC
TRBJ1-3,TRBV5-8,TRBD1,once,CASSLVRRGHTIYF,TGTGCCAGCAGCTTGGTGAGGAGGGGGCACACCATATATTTT
TRBJ2-1,TRBV4-1,TRBD2,NA,CASSTTSGSGTYNEQFF,TGCGCCAGCAGCACCACTAGCGGGAGTGGTACCTACAATGAGCAGTTCTTC
TRBJ1-1,TRBV19,NA,NA,CASSIGLLNTEAFF,TGTGCCAGTAGTATCGGCCTCCTGAACACTGAAGCTTTCTTT
TRBJ2-7,TRBV11-2,TRBD2,NA,CASSRGTSGTYEQYF,TGTGCCAGCAGCCGCGGGACTAGCGGGACCTACGAGCAGTACTTC
TRBJ1-4,TRBV7-9,NA,NA,CASTGGTNEKLFF,TGTGCCAGCACTGGTGGGACTAATGAAAAACTGTTTTTT
TRBJ2-5,TRBV10-3,NA,NA,CAISEYRRRETQYF,TGTGCCATCAGTGAGTATCGGCGCCGGGAGACCCAGTACTTC
TRBJ1-5,TRBV18,TRBD1,NA,CASSGTGGGQPQHF,TGTGCCAGCTCAGGGACAGGGGGTGGTCAGCCCCAGCATTTT
TRBJ2-5,TRBV5-1,NA,NA,CASSLGVLRHDQYF,TGCGCCAGCAGCTTGGGGGTTTTGCGGCACGATCAGTACTTC
TRBJ2-2,TRBV5-1,NA,NA,CASGSASNTGELFF,TGCGCAAGCGGTAGCGCGTCGAACACCGGGGAGCTGTTTTTT
TRBJ1-5,TRBV28,NA,NA,CASSIGGIYSNQPQHF,TGTGCCAGCAGTATCGGGGGTATCTATAGCAATCAGCCCCAGCATTTT
TRBJ2-7,TRBV7-3,NA,NA,CASSLSGDKTYEQYF,TGTGCCAGCAGCTTGTCAGGGGACAAGACCTACGAGCAGTACTTC
TRBJ1-1,TRBV30,NA,NA,CAWSVRGINTEAFF,TGTGCCTGGAGTGTAAGGGGGATAAACACTGAAGCTTTCTTT
TRBJ1-2,TRBV29-1,NA,NA,CSVEWAASYGYTF,TGCAGCGTTGAATGGGCCGCCTCCTATGGCTACACCTTC
TRBJ1-3,TRBV5-1,NA,few,CASSLAGGSSGNTIYF,TGCGCCAGCAGCTTGGCCGGGGGAAGCTCTGGAAACACCATATATTTT
TRBJ2-3,TRBV7-3,TRBD2,NA,CASSLSSGTDTQYF,TGTGCCAGCAGCTTATCTAGCGGAACAGATACGCAGTATTTT
TRBJ2-7,TRBV5-4,TRBD1,NA,CASSLGRGLSYEQYF,TGTGCCAGCAGCTTGGGCAGGGGGCTTTCCTACGAGCAGTACTTC
TRBJ2-7,TRBV15,TRBD1,NA,CATSNGRGREDEQYF,TGTGCCACCAGCAATGGCAGGGGGCGTGAAGACGAGCAGTACTTC
TRBJ1-1,TRBV4-3,TRBD1,NA,CASSQVQGDGTEAFF,TGCGCCAGCAGCCAAGTTCAGGGGGATGGCACTGAAGCTTTCTTT
TRBJ2-7,TRBV2,NA,NA,CASIQFYEQYF,TGTGCCAGCATCCAATTCTACGAGCAGTACTTC
TRBJ2-2,TRBV15,TRBD1,NA,CATSREIGTGWGNTGELFF,TGTGCCACCAGCAGAGAAATTGGGACAGGATGGGGGAACACCGGGGAGCTGTTTTTT
TRBJ1-2,TRBV30,NA,NA,CAWSVRGAGGYTF,TGTGCCTGGAGTGTACGGGGAGCTGGAGGCTACACCTTC
TRBJ1-3,TRBV7-9,NA,NA,CASSLKDRNTIYF,TGTGCCAGCAGCTTAAAGGACAGAAACACCATATATTTT
TRBJ1-5,TRBV19,NA,NA,CASIGLGGNQPQHF,TGTGCCAGTATAGGGTTGGGTGGCAATCAGCCCCAGCATTTT
TRBJ2-7,TRBV5-1,TRBD1,NA,CASSFDLGQGINEQYF,TGCGCCAGCAGCTTCGACCTTGGACAGGGGATAAACGAGCAGTACTTC
TRBJ1-1,TRBV28,NA,few,CASSRTENTEAFF,TGTGCCAGCAGCCGTACAGAGAACACTGAAGCTTTCTTT